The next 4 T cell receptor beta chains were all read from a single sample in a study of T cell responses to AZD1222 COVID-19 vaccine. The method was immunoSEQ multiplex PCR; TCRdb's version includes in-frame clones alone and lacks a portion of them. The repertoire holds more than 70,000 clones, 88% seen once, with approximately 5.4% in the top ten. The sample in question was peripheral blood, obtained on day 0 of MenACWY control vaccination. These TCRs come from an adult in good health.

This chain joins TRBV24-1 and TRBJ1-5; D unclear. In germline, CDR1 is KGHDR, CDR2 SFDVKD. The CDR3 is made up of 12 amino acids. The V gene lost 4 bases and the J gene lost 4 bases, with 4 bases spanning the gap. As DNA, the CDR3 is TGTGCCACCAGTGACCCAAATCAGCCCCAGCATTTT. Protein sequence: CATSDPNQPQHF.

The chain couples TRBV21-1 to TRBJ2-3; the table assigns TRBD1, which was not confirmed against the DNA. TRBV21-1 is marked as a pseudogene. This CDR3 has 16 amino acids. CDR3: CASSKGGPIRTDTQYF. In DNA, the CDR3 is TGTGCCAGCAGCAAAGGGGGGCCGATCAGAACAGATACGCAGTATTTT.

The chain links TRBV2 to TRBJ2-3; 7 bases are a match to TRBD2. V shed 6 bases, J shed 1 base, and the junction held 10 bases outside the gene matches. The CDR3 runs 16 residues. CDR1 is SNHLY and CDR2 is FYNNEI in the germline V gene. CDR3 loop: CASRGLPTLRTDTQYF. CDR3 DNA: TGTGCCAGCAGGGGACTACCTACCCTACGCACAGATACGCAGTATTTT.

The CDR3 sequence is CASSYSRAYPSYEQYF. CDR3 bases: TGTGCCAGCAGTTACTCGAGGGCTTACCCCTCCTACGAGCAGTACTTC. V is TRBV6-6 and J is TRBJ2-7, with D perhaps matching TRBD2 (5 bases). The CDR3 has 16 amino acids. Per the germline V gene, CDR1 is MNHNY and CDR2 is SVGAGI (reference sequence). The V end lost 0 bases, the J end lost 0 bases, and 12 bases lay between the germline ends.